This is a list of T cell receptor beta chains from one sample in a study of identical twins. Each CDR3 protein gets one entry after TCRdb re-called the 5' RACE reads with MiXCR. The sample records 1.5 million to 2 million distinct CDR3 sequences, under 35% being singletons. Sample: cord blood. The origin of the receptors is a newborn girl in good health. Both conserved end residues are part of each CDR3. D genes are given only for firm matches. Size tells how often a clone was seen (once, few, many) or the class of an expanded clone, and some rows leave it out.

J gene	D gene	CDR3 length	clone size	V gene	CDR3 protein	CDR3 DNA
TRBJ2-1	-	13	many	TRBV4-1	CASSRLDYNEQFF	TGCGCCAGCAGCCGACTTGACTACAATGAGCAGTTCTTC
TRBJ2-3	TRBD1	14	-	TRBV29-1	CSVETGTGADTQYF	TGCAGCGTTGAAACGGGGACAGGGGCAGATACGCAGTATTTT
TRBJ1-1	TRBD1	16	few	TRBV20-1	CSARRSRQGRTTEAFF	TGCAGTGCTAGAAGGTCCAGACAGGGGAGGACGACTGAAGCTTTCTTT
TRBJ1-6	TRBD1	16	few	TRBV7-6	CASSLAAGGKNSPLHF	TGTGCCAGCAGCTTAGCGGCAGGGGGCAAGAATTCACCCCTCCACTTT
TRBJ1-5	TRBD1	16	few	TRBV20-1	CSALRTGQYSNQPQHF	TGCAGTGCTCTCAGGACAGGGCAGTATAGCAATCAGCCCCAGCATTTT
TRBJ2-5	-	11	many	TRBV12-3/TRBV12-4	CASTSGETQYF	TGTGCCAGCACCTCTGGGGAGACCCAGTACTTC
TRBJ2-2	TRBD2	14	-	TRBV6-2/TRBV6-3	CASSWGLAVGELFF	TGTGCCAGCAGTTGGGGACTAGCGGTCGGGGAGCTGTTTTTT
TRBJ2-1	TRBD2	13	-	TRBV6-1	CAGRDYPYNEQFF	TGTGCCGGCCGGGACTACCCCTACAATGAGCAGTTCTTC
TRBJ2-1	-	15	-	TRBV19	CASSIERDPYNEQFF	TGTGCCAGTAGTATAGAGCGGGACCCCTACAATGAGCAGTTCTTC
TRBJ2-1	-	14	-	TRBV7-2	CASSTGTGNYEQFF	TGTGCCAGCAGCACCGGGACCGGGAACTATGAGCAGTTCTTC
TRBJ1-1	-	14	-	TRBV12-3/TRBV12-4	CASSLRGVATEAFF	TGTGCCAGCAGTTTAAGGGGGGTGGCCACTGAAGCTTTCTTT
TRBJ2-7	-	16	-	TRBV7-2	CASSLAYSSSYNEQYF	TGTGCCAGCAGCTTAGCCTACTCGAGCTCCTACAATGAGCAGTACTTC
TRBJ2-1	-	15	-	TRBV7-9	CANTQEPGKGNEQFF	TGTGCCAACACTCAAGAGCCAGGGAAGGGCAATGAGCAGTTCTTC
TRBJ1-5	TRBD1	15	few	TRBV28	CASSFGDRANQPQHF	TGTGCCAGCAGTTTTGGGGACAGGGCCAATCAGCCCCAGCATTTT
TRBJ1-4	TRBD1	14	-	TRBV29-1	CSVGTGDGNEKLFF	TGCAGCGTGGGCACAGGGGATGGAAATGAAAAACTGTTTTTT
TRBJ2-1	-	15	few	TRBV5-6	CASSSDPPFYNEQFF	TGTGCCAGCAGCTCCGACCCACCATTCTACAATGAGCAGTTCTTC
TRBJ1-1	-	16	few	TRBV7-9	CASSLAGTESNTEAFF	TGTGCCAGCAGCTTAGCGGGGACGGAGTCGAACACTGAAGCTTTCTTT
TRBJ2-2	-	16	few	TRBV27	CASSLSGWFNTGELFF	TGTGCCAGCAGTTTGTCGGGTTGGTTCAACACCGGGGAGCTGTTTTTT
TRBJ1-2	-	13	few	TRBV20-1	CSARDRVAVGYTF	TGCAGTGCTAGAGATCGGGTTGCAGTTGGCTACACCTTC
TRBJ2-7	-	16	few	TRBV14	CASSQVMSGVPYEQYF	TGTGCCAGCAGCCAAGTGATGTCGGGTGTCCCCTACGAGCAGTACTTC
TRBJ2-4	TRBD2	17	many	TRBV7-2	CASSLVLAGVAKNIQYF	TGTGCCAGCAGCTTAGTCCTAGCGGGGGTAGCCAAAAACATTCAGTACTTC
TRBJ2-1	TRBD2	15	many	TRBV11-2	CASSFGLAGGTEQFF	TGTGCCAGCAGCTTCGGACTAGCGGGGGGTACTGAGCAGTTCTTC
TRBJ1-6	-	13	few	TRBV6-6	CASNRQVNSPLHF	TGTGCCAGCAACCGACAGGTTAATTCACCCCTCCACTTT
TRBJ2-3	TRBD1	15	-	TRBV6-5	CASRMTGASTDTQYF	TGTGCCAGCAGAATGACAGGGGCTAGCACAGATACGCAGTATTTT
TRBJ2-3	-	14	-	TRBV28	CASSPTAGPDTQYF	TGTGCCAGCAGTCCCACTGCAGGGCCAGATACGCAGTATTTT
TRBJ2-7	TRBD2	17	few	TRBV12-3/TRBV12-4	CASSLGPASGGAHEQYF	TGTGCCAGCAGTTTAGGTCCCGCTAGCGGGGGGGCCCACGAGCAGTACTTC
TRBJ1-1	-	15	few	TRBV5-1	CASSPMGGIDTEAFF	TGCGCCAGCAGTCCCATGGGGGGGATAGACACTGAAGCTTTCTTT
TRBJ2-1	TRBD2	13	few	TRBV28	CASNAGRYNEQFF	TGTGCCAGCAACGCCGGGAGGTACAATGAGCAGTTCTTC
TRBJ1-1	-	13	-	TRBV20-1	CSARAPANTEAFF	TGCAGTGCTAGAGCCCCAGCGAACACTGAAGCTTTCTTT
TRBJ1-5	-	14	-	TRBV20-1	CSARQTYSNQPQHF	TGCAGTGCTAGGCAGACTTATAGCAATCAGCCCCAGCATTTT
TRBJ2-4	-	16	-	TRBV7-2	CASSLAQTIAKNIQYF	TGTGCCAGCAGCTTAGCGCAAACAATAGCCAAAAACATTCAGTACTTC